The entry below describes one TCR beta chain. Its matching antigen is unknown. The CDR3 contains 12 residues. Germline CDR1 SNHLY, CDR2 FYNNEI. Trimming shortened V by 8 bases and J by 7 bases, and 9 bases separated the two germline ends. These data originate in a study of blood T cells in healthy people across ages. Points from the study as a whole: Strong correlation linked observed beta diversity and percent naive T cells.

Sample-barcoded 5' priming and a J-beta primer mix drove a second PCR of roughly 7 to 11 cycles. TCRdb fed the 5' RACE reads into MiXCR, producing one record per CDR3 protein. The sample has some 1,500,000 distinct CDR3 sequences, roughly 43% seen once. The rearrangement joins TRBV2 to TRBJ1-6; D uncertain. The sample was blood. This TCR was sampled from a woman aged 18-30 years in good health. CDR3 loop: CASRQDNSPLHF. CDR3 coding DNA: TGTGCCAGCCGCCAGGACAATTCACCCCTCCACTTT.